This T cell receptor beta chain was sequenced for a study of OX40 agonist ivuxolimab in advanced cancers. The table lists this clone with a few counts. Trimming pared 2 bases from V and 0 bases from J, leaving 13 bases between. The CDR3 totals 16 residues. Germline V lookup: CDR1 KGHSH, CDR2 LQKENI. TCRdb's copy holds only in-frame clones and misses some; the assay was immunoSEQ multiplex PCR. The sample lists 70,000 to 75,000 clones, roughly 84% seen once, with about 1% in the top ten. The material sequenced was CD4+ or CD8+ T cells sorted from blood, taken in a trial of the OX40 agonist ivuxolimab. The chain links TRBV18 to TRBJ1-1; D unresolved. This receptor was taken from an adult with an advanced solid tumor such as melanoma, head and neck, liver or kidney cancer. CDR3 sequence (DNA): TGTGCCAGCTCACCAGGGTTAGCCAGAATGAACACTGAAGCTTTCTTT. It codes for CASSPGLARMNTEAFF.